The 16 T cell receptor beta chains in this list originate from one sample, sequenced in a study of T-cell reconstitution after alpha-beta-depleted transplantation in children. The authors prepared the TCRbeta library with unique molecular identifiers. TCRdb re-analysed the PCR reads in MiXCR, keeping a single row per CDR3 protein. This sample has hundreds of thousands of distinct CDR3 sequences, with 10% to 15% found just once. This specimen was PBMCs, mostly from graft donor cells, taken 360 days after TCRalphabeta/CD19-depleted stem cell transplant. The receptors stem from a male patient between 5 and 17 years old who had a stem cell transplant for acute myeloid leukemia, so the T cells may come from the graft donor.

Many counts were recorded for this clonotype. This chain joins TRBV29-1 and TRBJ2-1; 8 bases agree with TRBD2. This CDR3 region has 14 residues. V shed 5 bases, J shed 13 bases, and the junction held 16 bases outside the gene matches. Looked up from germline, CDR1 is SQVTM and CDR2 is ANQGSEA. CDR3 sequence reads: CSVLGPSGRGTQFF. In DNA form, the CDR3 reads TGCAGCGTTTTGGGGCCCAGCGGGAGAGGAACCCAGTTCTTC.

This clonotype was detected only a few times. The chain employs TRBV6-1 and TRBJ2-5; 7 bases map to TRBD2. J gave up 2 bases and V 4 bases, and 4 bases lay outside the gene matches. Germline V gives CDR1 MNHNS, CDR2 SASEGT. This CDR3 is 14 amino acids long. CDR3 protein: CASSGAGLQETQYF. CDR3 in DNA: TGTGCCAGCAGTGGAGCGGGACTACAAGAGACCCAGTACTTC.

The V and J genes are TRBV4-2 and TRBJ2-1; 8 bases are shared with TRBD1. J was trimmed by 7 bases and V by 0 bases; bases with no gene match: 17. This CDR3 spans 19 amino acids. The V gene's germline CDR1 is LGHNA and CDR2 YNFKEQ. This chain's CDR3 is CASSQDRAGGGDTVNEQFF. The CDR3 DNA reads as TGTGCCAGCAGCCAAGACAGGGCAGGGGGCGGCGATACCGTAAATGAGCAGTTCTTC.

The V call is TRBV27, the J call TRBJ2-1; 7 bases are shared with TRBD2. The CDR3 has 15 amino acids. The ends lost 6 bases at V and 4 bases at J; junction bases unmatched: 9. CDR1 MNHEY and CDR2 SMNVEV come from the germline V gene (reference sequence). The CDR3 loop is CASSGRETGYNEQFF. The DNA of the CDR3 is TGTGCCAGCAGCGGGCGGGAGACGGGGTACAATGAGCAGTTCTTC.

This chain uses TRBV12-3 or TRBV12-4 with TRBJ1-5, with 9 bases identical to TRBD1. The trim removed 3 bases at V and 4 bases at J, leaving 7 bases unmatched. This CDR3 contains 16 residues. CDR3 sequence: CASSLGQGVGNQPQHF. In DNA form, the CDR3 reads TGTGCCAGCAGTTTGGGACAGGGTGTGGGAAATCAGCCCCAGCATTTT.

This chain connects TRBV18 to TRBJ2-7, with 8 bases lining up with TRBD1. The CDR3 consists of 16 residues. Looked up from germline, CDR1 is KGHSH and CDR2 is LQKENI. Trimming removed 3 bases from V and 0 bases from J; junction bases left unmatched: 7. The CDR3: CASSPRTGWSSYEQYF. DNA for the CDR3: TGTGCCAGCTCACCTCGGACAGGGTGGAGCTCCTACGAGCAGTACTTC.

The rearrangement links TRBV28 to TRBJ1-2; no definite D call. V dropped 6 bases and J dropped 8 bases, with 16 bases sitting between them. The length of the CDR3 is 13 residues. Germline lookup yields CDR1 MDHEN and CDR2 SYDVKM. The CDR3 sequence: CASSDTPQPGYTF. The CDR3 DNA reads TGTGCCAGCAGCGATACCCCTCAACCCGGCTACACCTTC.

This clonotype was seen only a few times. The chain joins TRBV18 to TRBJ2-3; 8 positions agree with TRBD2. The ends lost 2 bases at V and 6 bases at J; junction bases unmatched: 7. The CDR3 length is 15 residues. CDR1 and CDR2 (germline): KGHSH, LQKENI. CDR3 amino acids: CASSPAGTSGDTQYF. The CDR3, as DNA: TGTGCCAGCTCACCAGCCGGGACTAGTGGGGATACGCAGTATTTT. Complete variable domain (other parts from reference TRBV18 and TRBJ2-3): NAGVMQNPRHLVRRRGQEARLRCSPMKGHSHVYWYRQLPEEGLKFMVYLQKENIIDESGMPKERFSAEFPKEGPSILRIQQVVRGDSAAYFCASSPAGTSGDTQYFGPGTRLTVL.

In this sample, this clonotype turned up many times. This chain links TRBV20-1 with TRBJ2-1; 8 nucleotides line up with TRBD1. With 6 bases clipped from V and 5 bases from J, the junction kept 3 bases outside the gene matches. This CDR3 contains 12 residues. CDR1 is DFQATT and CDR2 is SNEGSKA in the germline V gene (reference sequence). CDR3 loop: CSAEGQDNEQFF. The CDR3 nucleotides are TGCAGTGCCGAGGGACAGGACAATGAGCAGTTCTTC.

The sample holds a few counts of this clonotype. J is TRBJ2-7 and V is TRBV7-8, with D possibly being TRBD2 (7 bases). Looked up from germline, CDR1 is SGHVS and CDR2 is FQNEAQ. The CDR3 is 14 residues long. V lost 10 bases and J 3 bases, leaving 19 bases between the germline ends. The CDR3: CAIIKGGADYEQYF. The CDR3 coding sequence is TGTGCCATCATTAAAGGGGGGGCAGACTACGAGCAGTACTTC. The full variable domain, rest sourced from reference TRBV7-8 and TRBJ2-7, is GAGVSQSPRYKVAKRGQDVALRCDPISGHVSLFWYQQALGQGPEFLTYFQNEAQLDKSGLPSDRFFAERPEGSVSTLKIQRTQQEDSAVYLCAIIKGGADYEQYFGPGTRLTVT.

This clonotype was picked up many times. The J gene is TRBJ2-6, the V gene TRBV20-1; 11 bases match TRBD2. The trim removed 7 bases at V and 7 bases at J, leaving 0 bases unmatched. Germline values: CDR1 DFQATT, CDR2 SNEGSKA (reference sequence). The length of the CDR3 is 12 residues. Written as DNA, the CDR3 is TGCAGTGGACTAGCGGGAGCCAACGTCCTGACTTTC. Its translation is CSGLAGANVLTF.

The chain combines TRBV7-6 with TRBJ2-1; maybe TRBD2 (5 bases). Between the trimmed V and J ends, which lost 5 bases and 8 bases, there was a span of 16 bases. CDR1 and CDR2 from the germline V gene are SGHVS and FNYEAQ. The CDR3 consists of 14 residues. The CDR3 DNA reads as TGTGCCAGCAGCCCACCGCGGGCGATAGATGAGCAGTTCTTC. Translating it yields CASSPPRAIDEQFF.

The genes are TRBV18 and TRBJ2-7; D unclear. The germline V and J ends were trimmed by 3 bases and 5 bases, with 11 bases remaining between them. This CDR3 region has 13 residues. Germline V lookup: CDR1 KGHSH, CDR2 LQKENI. CDR3 in amino acids: CASSPGTVDEQYF. DNA for the CDR3: TGTGCCAGCTCACCGGGCACTGTCGACGAGCAGTACTTC.

This clonotype was counted ten times or more. The V and J genes are TRBV12-3 or TRBV12-4 and TRBJ2-5, with D perhaps matching TRBD1 (5 bases). This CDR3 spans 14 amino acids. V lost 2 bases to trimming and J lost 4 bases, with 11 bases between them. The CDR3 loop reads CASSLSGHGETQYF. The CDR3 region has the DNA TGTGCCAGCAGTTTATCAGGGCATGGAGAGACCCAGTACTTC.

This clonotype has at least ten counts. The V gene is TRBV12-3 or TRBV12-4, the J gene TRBJ2-7; a possible D gene is TRBD2 (5 bases). V lost 3 bases and J lost 2, with 20 bases in between. The CDR3 sequence is 17 residues long. CDR3 sequence (DNA): TGTGCCAGCAGTTTCATCTCGGGAAGCAGAGTAGCCTACGAGCAGTACTTC. It specifies CASSFISGSRVAYEQYF.

The genes are TRBV5-5 and TRBJ1-5; D is perhaps TRBD1 (5 bases). Germline assignment: CDR1 SGHKS and CDR2 YYEKEE (reference sequence). The CDR3 is 14 amino acids. V lost 0 bases and J 5 bases, leaving 9 bases between the germline ends. The CDR3 region is CASSLEAGYQPQHF. The CDR3 DNA reads as TGTGCCAGCAGCTTGGAGGCAGGGTATCAGCCCCAGCATTTT.